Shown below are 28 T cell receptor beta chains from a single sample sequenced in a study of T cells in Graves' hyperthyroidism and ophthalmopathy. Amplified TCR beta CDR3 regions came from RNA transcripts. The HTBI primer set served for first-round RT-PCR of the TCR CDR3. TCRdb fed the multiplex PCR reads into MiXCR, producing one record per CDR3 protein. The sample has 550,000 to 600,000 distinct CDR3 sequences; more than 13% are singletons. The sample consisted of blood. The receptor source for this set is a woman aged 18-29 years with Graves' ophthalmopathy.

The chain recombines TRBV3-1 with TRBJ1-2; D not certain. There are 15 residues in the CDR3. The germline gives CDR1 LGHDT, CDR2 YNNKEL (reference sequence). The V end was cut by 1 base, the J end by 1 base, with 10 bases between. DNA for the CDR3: TGTGCCAGCAGCCAAGGAATTAGCAATAACTATGGCTACACCTTC. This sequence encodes CASSQGISNNYGYTF.

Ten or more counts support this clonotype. CDR3 loop: CASRTLDRLAYEQYF. The CDR3 DNA reads as TGTGCCAGCAGGACCTTAGACAGATTAGCCTACGAGCAGTACTTC. This sequence joins TRBV27 and TRBJ2-7; tentative D call: TRBD1 (5 bases). The germline gives CDR1 MNHEY, CDR2 SMNVEV (reference sequence). This CDR3 contains 15 residues. V lost 6 bases and J 2 bases, leaving 17 bases between the germline ends.

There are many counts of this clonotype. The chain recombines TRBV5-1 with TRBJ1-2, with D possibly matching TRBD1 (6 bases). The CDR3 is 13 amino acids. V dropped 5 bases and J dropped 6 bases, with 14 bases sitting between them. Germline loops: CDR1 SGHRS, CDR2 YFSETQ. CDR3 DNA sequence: TGCGCCAGCAGACTTGACCGGGACAATGGCTACACCTTC. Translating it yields CASRLDRDNGYTF.

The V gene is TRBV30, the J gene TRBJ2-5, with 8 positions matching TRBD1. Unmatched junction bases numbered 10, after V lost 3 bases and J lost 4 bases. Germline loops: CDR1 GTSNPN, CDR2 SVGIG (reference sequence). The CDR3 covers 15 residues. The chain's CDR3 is CAWRTQGAGGETQYF. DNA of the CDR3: TGTGCCTGGAGAACCCAGGGGGCAGGGGGAGAGACCCAGTACTTC.

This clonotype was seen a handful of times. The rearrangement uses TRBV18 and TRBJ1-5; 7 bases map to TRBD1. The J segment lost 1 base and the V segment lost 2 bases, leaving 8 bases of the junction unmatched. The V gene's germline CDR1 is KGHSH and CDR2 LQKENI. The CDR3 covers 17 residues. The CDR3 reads CASSPGSRQGSNQPQHF. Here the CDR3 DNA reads TGTGCCAGCTCACCAGGAAGTCGACAGGGCAGCAATCAGCCCCAGCATTTT.

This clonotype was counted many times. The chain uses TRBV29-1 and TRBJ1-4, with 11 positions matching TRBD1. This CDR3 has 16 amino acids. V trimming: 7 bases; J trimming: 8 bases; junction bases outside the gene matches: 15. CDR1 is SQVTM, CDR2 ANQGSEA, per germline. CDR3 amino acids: CSAEDRGRKDGEKLFF. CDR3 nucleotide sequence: TGCAGCGCCGAGGACAGGGGGCGCAAGGATGGAGAAAAACTGTTTTTT.

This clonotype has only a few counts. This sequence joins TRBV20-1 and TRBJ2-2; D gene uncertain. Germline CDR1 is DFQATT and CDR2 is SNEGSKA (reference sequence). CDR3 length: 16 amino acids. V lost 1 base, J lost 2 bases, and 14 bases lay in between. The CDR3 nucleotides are TGCAGTGCTAGAGCCTTCTGGCTGACTAACACCGGGGAGCTGTTTTTT. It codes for CSARAFWLTNTGELFF.

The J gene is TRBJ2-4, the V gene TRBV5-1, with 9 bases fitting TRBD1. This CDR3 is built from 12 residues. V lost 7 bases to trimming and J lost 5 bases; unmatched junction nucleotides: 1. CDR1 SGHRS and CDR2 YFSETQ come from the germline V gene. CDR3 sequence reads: CASRDRENIQYF. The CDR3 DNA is TGCGCCAGCCGGGACAGGGAAAACATTCAGTACTTC.

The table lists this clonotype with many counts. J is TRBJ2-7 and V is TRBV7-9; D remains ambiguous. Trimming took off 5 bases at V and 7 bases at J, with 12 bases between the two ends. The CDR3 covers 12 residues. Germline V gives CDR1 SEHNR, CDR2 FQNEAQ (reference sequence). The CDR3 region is CASSTPGVEQYF. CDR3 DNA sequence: TGTGCCAGCAGCACCCCGGGTGTGGAGCAGTACTTC.

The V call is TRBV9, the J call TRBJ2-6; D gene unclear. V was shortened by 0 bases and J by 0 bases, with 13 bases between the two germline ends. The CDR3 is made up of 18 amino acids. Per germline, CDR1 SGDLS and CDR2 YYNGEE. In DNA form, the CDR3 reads TGTGCCAGCAGCGTAGCTGCGGTGCAGTACTCTGGGGCCAACGTCCTGACTTTC. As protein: CASSVAAVQYSGANVLTF.

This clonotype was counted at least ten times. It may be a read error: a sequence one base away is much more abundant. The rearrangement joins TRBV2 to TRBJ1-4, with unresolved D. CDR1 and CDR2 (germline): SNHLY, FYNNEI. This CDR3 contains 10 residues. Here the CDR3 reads CAGSGEKLFF. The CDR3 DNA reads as TGTGCCGGCAGTGGTGAAAAACTGTTTTTT.

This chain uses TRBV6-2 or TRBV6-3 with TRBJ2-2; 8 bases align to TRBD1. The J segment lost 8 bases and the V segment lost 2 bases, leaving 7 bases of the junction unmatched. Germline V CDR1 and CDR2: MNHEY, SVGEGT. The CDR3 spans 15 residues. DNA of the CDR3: TGTGCCAGCAGTTACCTTACAGGGGGAGGTGGGGAGCTGTTTTTT. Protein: CASSYLTGGGGELFF.

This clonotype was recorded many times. In DNA form, the CDR3 reads TGCGCCAGCAGCTTCGACAGGGAAGGGTACGAGCAGTACTTC. Translated: CASSFDREGYEQYF. The J gene is TRBJ2-7, the V gene TRBV5-1, with 7 positions matching TRBD1. The CDR3 is made up of 14 amino acids. Per germline, CDR1 SGHRS and CDR2 YFSETQ. V lost 2 bases, J lost 4 bases, and 6 bases stayed unmatched.

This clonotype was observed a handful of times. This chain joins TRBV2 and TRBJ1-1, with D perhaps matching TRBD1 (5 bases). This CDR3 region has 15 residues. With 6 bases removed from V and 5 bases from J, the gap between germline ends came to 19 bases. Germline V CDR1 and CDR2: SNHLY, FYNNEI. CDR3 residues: CASRGLGVQGTEAFF. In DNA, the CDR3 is TGTGCCAGCAGGGGATTGGGGGTCCAAGGGACTGAAGCTTTCTTT.

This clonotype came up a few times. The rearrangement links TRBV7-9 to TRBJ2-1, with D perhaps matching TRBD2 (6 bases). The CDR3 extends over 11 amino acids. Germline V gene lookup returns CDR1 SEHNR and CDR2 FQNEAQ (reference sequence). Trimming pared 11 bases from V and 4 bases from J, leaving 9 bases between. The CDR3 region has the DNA TGTGCCGGAGGGGCGTACAATGAGCAGTTCTTC. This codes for CAGGAYNEQFF. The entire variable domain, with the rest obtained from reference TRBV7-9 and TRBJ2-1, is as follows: DTGVSQNPRHKITKRGQNVTFRCDPISEHNRLYWYRQTLGQGPEFLTYFQNEAQLEKSRLLSDRFSAERPKGSFSTLEIQRTEQGDSAMYLCAGGAYNEQFFGPGTRLTVL.

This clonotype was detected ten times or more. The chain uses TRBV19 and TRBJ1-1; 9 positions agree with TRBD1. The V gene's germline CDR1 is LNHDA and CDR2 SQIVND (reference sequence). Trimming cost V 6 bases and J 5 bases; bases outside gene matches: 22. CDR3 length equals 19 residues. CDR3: CASSPIGFRDRERGTEAFF. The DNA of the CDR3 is TGTGCCAGTAGCCCTATAGGTTTCCGGGACAGGGAGCGGGGAACTGAAGCTTTCTTT.

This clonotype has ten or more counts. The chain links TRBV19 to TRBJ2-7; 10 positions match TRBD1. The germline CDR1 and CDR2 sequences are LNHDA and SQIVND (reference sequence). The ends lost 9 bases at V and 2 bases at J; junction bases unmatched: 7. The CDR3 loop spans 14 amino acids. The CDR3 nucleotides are TGTGCCAGCAGTGCCGGGACAGGGGCCTACGAGCAGTACTTC. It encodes CASSAGTGAYEQYF.

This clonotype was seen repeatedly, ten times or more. CDR3 residues: CASSYSGKETQYF. The CDR3 coding sequence is TGTGCCAGCAGTTATAGCGGGAAAGAGACCCAGTACTTC. The chain carries TRBV6-1 and TRBJ2-5, with TRBD2 matching over 8 bases. Germline V gives CDR1 MNHNS, CDR2 SASEGT. The CDR3 covers 13 residues. V was pared by 5 bases and J by 3 bases, with 2 bases of the junction left unmatched.

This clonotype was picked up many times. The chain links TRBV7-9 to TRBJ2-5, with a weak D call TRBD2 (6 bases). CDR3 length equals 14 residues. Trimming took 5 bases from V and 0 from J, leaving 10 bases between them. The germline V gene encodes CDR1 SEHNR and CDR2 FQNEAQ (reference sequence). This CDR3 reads CASSPGDYQETQYF. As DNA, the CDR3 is TGTGCCAGCAGCCCCGGGGACTACCAAGAGACCCAGTACTTC.

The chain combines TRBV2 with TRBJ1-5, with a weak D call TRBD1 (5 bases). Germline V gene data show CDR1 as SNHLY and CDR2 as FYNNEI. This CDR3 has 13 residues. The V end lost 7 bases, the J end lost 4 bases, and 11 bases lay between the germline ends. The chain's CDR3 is CASTREGNQPQHF. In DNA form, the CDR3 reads TGTGCCAGCACCAGGGAGGGAAATCAGCCCCAGCATTTT.

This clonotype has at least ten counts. CDR3 in amino acids: CASSQGFYGYTF. Here the CDR3 DNA reads TGTGCCAGCAGCCAAGGGTTTTATGGCTACACCTTC. The chain has TRBV3-1 and TRBJ1-2, with no clear D. The CDR3 is 12 amino acids. V was cut by 1 base and J by 5 bases, with 5 bases left in between. Germline V gene lookup returns CDR1 LGHDT and CDR2 YNNKEL (reference sequence). The variable domain in full, completed from reference TRBV3-1 and TRBJ1-2, reads DTAVSQTPKYLVTQMGNDKSIKCEQNLGHDTMYWYKQDSKKFLKIMFSYNNKELIINETVPNRFSPKSPDKAHLNLHINSLELGDSAVYFCASSQGFYGYTFGSGTRLTVV.

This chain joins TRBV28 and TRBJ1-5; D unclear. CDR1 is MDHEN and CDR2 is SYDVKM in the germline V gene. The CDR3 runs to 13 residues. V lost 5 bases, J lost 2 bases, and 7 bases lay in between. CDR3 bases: TGTGCCAGCAGTGACTATGGCAATCAGCCCCAGCATTTT. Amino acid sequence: CASSDYGNQPQHF.

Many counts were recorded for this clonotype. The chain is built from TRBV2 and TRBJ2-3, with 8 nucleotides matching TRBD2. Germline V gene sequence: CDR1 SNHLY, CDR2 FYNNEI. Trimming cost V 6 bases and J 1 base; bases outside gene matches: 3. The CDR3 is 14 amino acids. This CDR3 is CASRGLVGTDTQYF. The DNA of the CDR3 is TGTGCCAGCAGGGGACTAGTGGGCACAGATACGCAGTATTTT.

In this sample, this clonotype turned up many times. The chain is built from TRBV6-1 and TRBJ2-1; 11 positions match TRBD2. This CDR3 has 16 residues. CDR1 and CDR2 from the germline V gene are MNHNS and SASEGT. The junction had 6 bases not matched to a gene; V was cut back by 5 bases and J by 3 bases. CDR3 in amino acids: CASSYASGRIYNEQFF. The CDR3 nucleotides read TGTGCCAGCAGTTACGCTAGCGGGAGGATCTACAATGAGCAGTTCTTC.

The CDR3, as DNA: TGTGCCAGCAGCTTAGGTGAGGGGACCTATGGCTACACCTTC. This encodes CASSLGEGTYGYTF. The rearrangement uses TRBV7-9 and TRBJ1-2; D is possibly TRBD1 (5 bases). This CDR3 is 14 amino acids long. The V end was cut by 1 base, the J end by 4 bases, with 10 bases between. Germline lookup yields CDR1 SEHNR and CDR2 FQNEAQ (reference sequence).

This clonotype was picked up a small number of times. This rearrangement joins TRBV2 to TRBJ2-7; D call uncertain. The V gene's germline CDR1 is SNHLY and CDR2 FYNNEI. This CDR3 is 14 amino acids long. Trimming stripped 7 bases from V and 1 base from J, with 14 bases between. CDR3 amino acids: CASTYPTPSYEQYF. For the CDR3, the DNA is TGTGCCAGCACTTACCCGACACCTTCCTACGAGCAGTACTTC.

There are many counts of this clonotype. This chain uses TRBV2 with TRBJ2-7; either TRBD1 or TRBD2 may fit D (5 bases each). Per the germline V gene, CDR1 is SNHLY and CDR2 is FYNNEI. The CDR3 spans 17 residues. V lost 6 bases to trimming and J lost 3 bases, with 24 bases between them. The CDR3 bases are TGTGCCAGCAGGGGACCTGCCGGGGCAGGGTTTATCTACGAGCAGTACTTC. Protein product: CASRGPAGAGFIYEQYF.

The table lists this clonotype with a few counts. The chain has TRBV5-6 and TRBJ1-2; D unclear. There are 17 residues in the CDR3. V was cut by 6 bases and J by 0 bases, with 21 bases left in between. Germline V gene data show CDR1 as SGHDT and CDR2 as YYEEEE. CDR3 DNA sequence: TGTGCCAGCACCCCCCTCTCCGGCGGCCTAGCTAACTATGGCTACACCTTC. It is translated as CASTPLSGGLANYGYTF.